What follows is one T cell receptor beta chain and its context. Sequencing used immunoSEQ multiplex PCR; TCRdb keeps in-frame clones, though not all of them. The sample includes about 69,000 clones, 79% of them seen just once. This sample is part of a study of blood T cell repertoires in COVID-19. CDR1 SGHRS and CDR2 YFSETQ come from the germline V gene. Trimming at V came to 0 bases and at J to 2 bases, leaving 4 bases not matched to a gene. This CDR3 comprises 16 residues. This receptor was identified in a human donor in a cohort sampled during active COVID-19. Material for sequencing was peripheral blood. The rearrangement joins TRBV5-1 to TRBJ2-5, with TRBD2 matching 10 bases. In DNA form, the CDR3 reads TGCGCCAGCAGCTTGGGGGCTAGCGGGGGACAAGAGACCCAGTACTTC. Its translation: CASSLGASGGQETQYF.